The 12 T cell receptor beta chains below come from one sample, sequenced in a study of blood T cell repertoires in COVID-19. Produced via immunoSEQ multiplex PCR; TCRdb's table is partial and in-frame only. The sample consists of about 64,000 clones, roughly 80% of them appearing once. Sequencing was done on a sample of peripheral blood. The source is a human donor in a cohort sampled during active COVID-19.

The V gene is TRBV3-1 (or the pseudogene TRBV3-2), the J gene TRBJ1-2; D may be TRBD1 (6 bases). V was clipped by 1 base and J by 4 bases, with 10 bases between them. Germline assignment: CDR1 LGHDT and CDR2 YNNKEL (reference sequence). There are 14 residues in the CDR3. The CDR3 spells CASSQGGRGYGYTF. The DNA for the CDR3 is TGTGCCAGCAGCCAAGGGGGCAGGGGCTATGGCTACACCTTC.

This chain links TRBV7-9 with TRBJ1-4; tentative D call: TRBD1 (5 bases). This CDR3 region has 13 residues. Germline lookup yields CDR1 SEHNR and CDR2 FQNEAQ (reference sequence). Trimming pared 5 bases from V and 13 bases from J, leaving 17 bases between. The CDR3: CASSPLSGAGLFF. CDR3 DNA sequence: TGTGCCAGCAGCCCCCTCAGCGGGGCTGGACTGTTTTTT.

The chain has TRBV25-1 and TRBJ1-4; TRBD1 matches 10 bases. The CDR3 runs 15 residues. Germline values: CDR1 MGHDK, CDR2 SYGVNS. Trimming cost V 3 bases and J 5 bases; bases outside gene matches: 3. CDR3 region: CASSDGTGVNEKLFF. The CDR3 region has the DNA TGTGCCAGCAGTGATGGGACAGGGGTCAATGAAAAACTGTTTTTT.

V and J are TRBV27 and TRBJ1-5; 7 nucleotides match TRBD1. CDR1 is MNHEY and CDR2 is SMNVEV in the germline V gene (reference sequence). V dropped 6 bases and J dropped 1; count of bases not matched to a gene: 6. The CDR3 totals 15 residues. CDR3 amino acids: CASSTRGTSNQPQHF. The CDR3 nucleotides read TGTGCCAGCAGCACCAGGGGGACAAGCAATCAGCCCCAGCATTTT.

The chain is built from TRBV15 and TRBJ1-4; D not certain. V lost 1 base to trimming and J lost 6 bases, with 6 bases between them. The CDR3 consists of 13 residues. Germline CDR1 reads LNHNV; CDR2 reads YYDKDF (reference sequence). CDR3 sequence reads: CATSRVEDEKLFF. Written as DNA, the CDR3 is TGTGCCACCAGCAGAGTTGAGGATGAAAAACTGTTTTTT.

This sequence joins TRBV4-1 and TRBJ2-1, with D uncertain. Trimming shortened V by 4 bases and J by 7 bases, and 17 bases separated the two germline ends. Germline lookup yields CDR1 MGHRA and CDR2 YSYEKL. This CDR3 comprises 15 residues. CDR3 nucleotides: TGCGCCAGCAGCCCACCTCCGGAGCGCCCTAATGAGCAGTTCTTC. This translates into CASSPPPERPNEQFF.

This chain joins TRBV29-1 and TRBJ1-1, with no clear D. Trimming removed 0 bases from V and 2 bases from J, with 16 bases in between. The CDR3 runs 16 residues. CDR1 is SQVTM and CDR2 is ANQGSEA in the germline V gene. The CDR3: CSVEDRRRPINTEAFF. The CDR3 coding sequence is TGCAGCGTTGAAGATCGCCGGCGGCCGATAAACACTGAAGCTTTCTTT.

This clone has more than one count but fewer than ten. The chain is built from TRBV7-9 and TRBJ1-5; no firm D call. Germline CDR1 is SEHNR and CDR2 is FQNEAQ (reference sequence). The CDR3 covers 12 residues. Deletions cut 5 bases from V and 5 bases from J, with 7 bases between. The CDR3 region is CASSKLDQPQHF. CDR3 in DNA: TGTGCCAGCAGCAAACTGGATCAGCCCCAGCATTTT.

This chain connects TRBV7-2 to TRBJ2-1; 7 positions agree with TRBD2. The CDR3 runs 17 residues. Germline lookup yields CDR1 SGHTA and CDR2 FQGNSA. V dropped 5 bases and J dropped 0; count of bases not matched to a gene: 10. The CDR3 DNA is TGTGCCAGCAGCCCCCATCTTTCGGGGGGCTCCTACAATGAGCAGTTCTTC. Protein sequence: CASSPHLSGGSYNEQFF.

This clone was found once. This chain joins TRBV28 and TRBJ1-3, with 12 nucleotides matching TRBD1. This CDR3 contains 16 residues. V shed 6 bases, J shed 5 bases, and the junction held 8 bases outside the gene matches. The V gene's germline CDR1 is MDHEN and CDR2 SYDVKM. Here the CDR3 DNA reads TGTGCCAGCAGCACGGCTGGGACAGGGGGCAGAAACACCATATATTTT. This encodes CASSTAGTGGRNTIYF.

The chain has TRBV7-2 and TRBJ1-5, with no clear D. The CDR3 consists of 16 residues. V dropped 1 base and J dropped 0 bases, with 10 bases sitting between them. CDR1 and CDR2 (germline): SGHTA, FQGNSA. DNA for the CDR3: TGTGCCAGCAGCTTAGTACGGTCGGGTAGCAATCAGCCCCAGCATTTT. It codes for CASSLVRSGSNQPQHF.

This sequence joins TRBV4-1 and TRBJ2-3; TRBD2 matches at 8 bases. The germline gives CDR1 MGHRA, CDR2 YSYEKL. CDR3 size: 16 residues. Losses at the gene ends were 4 bases for V and 2 bases for J; bases not matched to a gene: 8. This CDR3 reads CASSLRVAGTTDTQYF. The DNA of the CDR3 is TGCGCCAGCAGCCTCCGGGTAGCGGGGACCACAGATACGCAGTATTTT.